The 10 T cell receptor beta chains listed next were all sequenced from one sample in a study of blood T cell repertoires in COVID-19. Here immunoSEQ multiplex PCR was the method, and the copy in TCRdb shows in-frame clones only, minus some. The sample contains about 200,000 clones, about nine tenths of which appear only once. The specimen sequenced was peripheral blood. Receptors originate from a man aged 50 to 60 with acute or convalescent COVID-19.

This chain uses TRBV3-1 (or the pseudogene TRBV3-2) with TRBJ2-7; 8 bases line up with TRBD1. The germline CDR1 and CDR2 sequences are LGHDT and YNNKEL (reference sequence). J was trimmed by 3 bases and V by 0 bases; bases with no gene match: 10. The CDR3 loop spans 17 amino acids. CDR3 sequence reads: CASSQDRTGSRGYEQYF. For the CDR3, the DNA is TGTGCCAGCAGCCAAGATAGGACAGGGTCAAGAGGCTACGAGCAGTACTTC.

The V gene is TRBV10-1, the J gene TRBJ2-2; tentatively, D is TRBD1 (6 bases). The CDR3 is 15 amino acids. Trimming shortened V by 5 bases and J by 2 bases, and 12 bases separated the two germline ends. CDR1 and CDR2 from the germline V gene are WNHNN and SYGVQD (reference sequence). This chain's CDR3 is CASSSGTSNTGELFF. The CDR3 nucleotides are TGCGCCAGCAGTTCCGGGACAAGTAACACCGGGGAGCTGTTTTTT.

The rearrangement links TRBV19 to TRBJ1-6; no clear D. This CDR3 contains 15 residues. V gave up 6 bases and J gave up 7 bases, with 16 bases separating them. Per germline, CDR1 LNHDA and CDR2 SQIVND (reference sequence). Here the CDR3 DNA reads TGTGCCAGTAGAATCGAGGGCCACCAGAATTCACCCCTCCACTTT. Translation: CASRIEGHQNSPLHF.

The chain uses TRBV3-1 (or the pseudogene TRBV3-2) and TRBJ2-5; a possible D gene is TRBD1 (6 bases). Trimming stripped 4 bases from V and 1 base from J, with 10 bases between. The V gene's germline CDR1 is LGHDT and CDR2 YNNKEL (reference sequence). The CDR3 sequence is 14 residues long. The CDR3 sequence: CASSRGQSQETQYF. CDR3 bases: TGTGCCAGCAGCCGAGGACAGTCCCAAGAGACCCAGTACTTC.

V and J are TRBV2 and TRBJ2-7; the match to TRBD1 covers 7 bases. Germline-derived CDR1 and CDR2 are SNHLY and FYNNEI. This CDR3 is built from 14 residues. V was pared by 6 bases and J by 0 bases, with 5 bases of the junction left unmatched. The CDR3 is CASSTTGSSYEQYF. For the CDR3, the DNA is TGTGCCAGCAGCACGACAGGGAGCTCCTACGAGCAGTACTTC.

The chain has TRBV9 and TRBJ1-3; possibly TRBD1 for D (6 bases). V lost 0 bases and J 3 bases, leaving 13 bases between the germline ends. The CDR3 has 16 residues. Germline lookup yields CDR1 SGDLS and CDR2 YYNGEE. The CDR3 here is CASSVGGGGYGNTIYF. CDR3 DNA: TGTGCCAGCAGCGTAGGGGGAGGGGGTTATGGAAACACCATATATTTT.

V gene TRBV7-6 combines with J gene TRBJ2-3, with D tentatively TRBD2 (6 bases). Per the germline V gene, CDR1 is SGHVS and CDR2 is FNYEAQ. The CDR3 consists of 15 residues. Between the trimmed V and J ends, which lost 6 bases and 3 bases, there was a span of 16 bases. CDR3 sequence (DNA): TGTGCCAGCAGTCCCCGACGGGGGACGACAGATACGCAGTATTTT. Its protein product is CASSPRRGTTDTQYF.

For the CDR3, the DNA is TGTGCCAGCAGTTACGAGCAGGGGTCGCAGAATCAGCCCCAGCATTTT. It yields the protein CASSYEQGSQNQPQHF. The V and J genes are TRBV6-5 and TRBJ1-5, with D maybe TRBD1 (6 bases). The CDR3 is made up of 16 amino acids. Trimming removed 2 bases from V and 4 bases from J, with 15 bases in between. The V gene's germline CDR1 is MNHEY and CDR2 SVGAGI.

This clone came up once. V is TRBV7-3 and J is TRBJ2-1; tentatively, D is TRBD1 (5 bases). The length of the CDR3 is 16 residues. The V end was cut by 5 bases, the J end by 4 bases, with 18 bases between. Per germline, CDR1 SGHTA and CDR2 FQGTGA. The CDR3 protein is CASSPAGRSRYNEQFF. Written as DNA, the CDR3 is TGTGCCAGCAGCCCCGCAGGGCGATCGAGATACAATGAGCAGTTCTTC. The complete variable domain, with remaining parts taken from reference TRBV7-3 and TRBJ2-1, reads GAGVSQTPSNKVTEKGKYVELRCDPISGHTALYWYRQSLGQGPEFLIYFQGTGAADDSGLPNDRFFAVRPEGSVSTLKIQRTERGDSAVYLCASSPAGRSRYNEQFFGPGTRLTVL.

J is TRBJ2-3 and V is TRBV29-1; maybe TRBD1 (7 bases). CDR1 is SQVTM, CDR2 ANQGSEA, per germline. The CDR3 runs 14 residues. V was clipped by 4 bases and J by 2 bases, with 13 bases between them. The CDR3 DNA is TGCAGCGTTGGGCAGGGGGGAACCACAGATACGCAGTATTTT. It translates to CSVGQGGTTDTQYF.